The clone carrying this T cell receptor beta chain has only a few counts. The antigen remains unidentified. TCRdb's copy holds only in-frame clones and misses some; the assay was immunoSEQ multiplex PCR. This sample yields hundreds of thousands of clones, of which 80% to 90% are seen a single time; 0.83% belongs to the top ten. The sample belongs to a study of cytomegalovirus exposure and HLA in healthy donors. Germline values: CDR1 SEHNR, CDR2 FQNEAQ (reference sequence). The V gene lost 5 bases and the J gene lost 6 bases, with 7 bases spanning the gap. The CDR3 is 11 amino acids. Broader study findings: Cytomegalovirus status was reportedly diagnosed by the classifier with high specificity and sensitivity. In vitro work confirmed that a few CMV-associated chains recognize CMV antigens. TCR beta chains numbering approximately 150 were designated cytomegalovirus-associated. Most TCRs appeared rarely, but some public TCRs recurred in many donors.

What was sequenced was PBMCs. This receptor was identified in a woman in her late teens or twenties in good health and CMV-seronegative. The rearrangement links TRBV7-9 to TRBJ1-1; D unclear. The CDR3 is CASSGLAEAFF. CDR3 DNA sequence: TGTGCCAGCAGCGGGCTGGCTGAAGCTTTCTTT.